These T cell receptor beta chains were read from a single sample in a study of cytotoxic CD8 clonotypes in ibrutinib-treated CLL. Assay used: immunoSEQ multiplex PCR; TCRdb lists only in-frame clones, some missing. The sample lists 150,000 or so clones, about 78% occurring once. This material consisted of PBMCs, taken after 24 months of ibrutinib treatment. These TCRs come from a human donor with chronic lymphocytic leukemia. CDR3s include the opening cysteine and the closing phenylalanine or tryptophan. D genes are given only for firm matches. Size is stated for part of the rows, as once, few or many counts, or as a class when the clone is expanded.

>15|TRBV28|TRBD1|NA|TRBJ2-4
CASSLRQGARDIQYF
TGTGCCAGCAGTTTAAGGCAGGGGGCTCGGGACATTCAGTACTTC
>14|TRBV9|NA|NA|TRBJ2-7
CASSAVGHTYEQYF
TGTGCCAGCAGCGCCGTGGGACACACCTACGAGCAGTACTTC
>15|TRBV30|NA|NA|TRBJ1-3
CAWSPGTLSGNTIYF
TGTGCCTGGAGTCCCGGCACCCTCTCTGGAAACACCATATATTTT
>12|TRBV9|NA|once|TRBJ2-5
CASKGTGTAQYF
TGTGCCAGCAAAGGGACGGGCACGGCCCAGTACTTC
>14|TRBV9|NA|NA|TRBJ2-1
CASSVASRGNEQFF
TGTGCCAGCAGCGTAGCCAGCCGAGGGAATGAGCAGTTCTTC
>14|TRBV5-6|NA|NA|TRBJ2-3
CASSPWGYADTQYF
TGTGCCAGCAGCCCATGGGGCTACGCAGATACGCAGTATTTT
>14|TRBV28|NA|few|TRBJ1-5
CASQTGGEGQPQHF
TGTGCCAGCCAAACCGGGGGGGAGGGTCAGCCCCAGCATTTT
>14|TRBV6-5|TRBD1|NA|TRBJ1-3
CASRAGGSGNTIYF
TGTGCCAGCAGAGCAGGGGGTTCTGGAAACACCATATATTTT
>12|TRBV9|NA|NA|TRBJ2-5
CASSAREETQYF
TGTGCCAGCAGCGCCAGGGAAGAGACCCAGTACTTC
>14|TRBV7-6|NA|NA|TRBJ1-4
CASSPRTTGGKLFF
TGTGCCAGCAGCCCCCGGACAACCGGGGGAAAACTGTTTTTT
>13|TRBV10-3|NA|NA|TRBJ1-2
CAISELEIYGYTF
TGTGCCATCAGTGAGCTGGAAATCTATGGCTACACCTTC
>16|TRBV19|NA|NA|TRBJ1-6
CASTVGRAPSSSPLHF
TGTGCCAGTACCGTAGGACGGGCCCCGTCAAGTTCACCCCTCCACTTT
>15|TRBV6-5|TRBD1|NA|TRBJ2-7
CASSYEGTGPYEQYF
TGTGCCAGCAGTTACGAGGGGACAGGGCCCTACGAGCAGTACTTC
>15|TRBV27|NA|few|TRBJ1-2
CASSLSAGTNYGYTF
TGTGCCAGCAGTTTATCGGCAGGGACCAACTATGGCTACACCTTC
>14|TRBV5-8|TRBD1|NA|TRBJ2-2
CASSPRQGVGELFF
TGTGCCAGCAGCCCCCGACAGGGGGTCGGGGAGCTGTTTTTT
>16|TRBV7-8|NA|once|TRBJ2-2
CASSLGSRGNTGELFF
TGTGCCAGCAGCTTAGGGTCCCGGGGGAACACCGGGGAGCTGTTTTTT
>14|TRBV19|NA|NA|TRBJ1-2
CASSISRGTGGYTF
TGTGCCAGTAGTATTTCCAGAGGAACCGGAGGCTACACCTTC
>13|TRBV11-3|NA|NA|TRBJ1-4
CASSPRSGGKLFF
TGTGCCAGCAGCCCCCGGTCCGGGGGAAAACTGTTTTTT
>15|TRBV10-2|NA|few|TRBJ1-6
CASSWGAAGNSPLHF
TGCGCCAGCAGCTGGGGGGCGGCGGGAAATTCACCCCTCCACTTT
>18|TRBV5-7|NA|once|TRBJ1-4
CASSWATLRVRSNEKLFF
TGTGCCAGCAGCTGGGCAACCCTCCGGGTCAGGTCAAATGAAAAACTGTTTTTT
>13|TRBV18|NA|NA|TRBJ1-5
CASSPGPERPQHF
TGTGCCAGCTCCCCCGGTCCAGAACGTCCCCAGCATTTT
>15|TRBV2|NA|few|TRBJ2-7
CASSEFPPRVEEQYF
TGTGCCAGCAGTGAATTCCCCCCCAGGGTGGAGGAGCAGTACTTC
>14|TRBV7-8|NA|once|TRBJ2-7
CASSLGIGPYEQYF
TGTGCCAGCAGCTTAGGTATAGGGCCCTACGAGCAGTACTTC